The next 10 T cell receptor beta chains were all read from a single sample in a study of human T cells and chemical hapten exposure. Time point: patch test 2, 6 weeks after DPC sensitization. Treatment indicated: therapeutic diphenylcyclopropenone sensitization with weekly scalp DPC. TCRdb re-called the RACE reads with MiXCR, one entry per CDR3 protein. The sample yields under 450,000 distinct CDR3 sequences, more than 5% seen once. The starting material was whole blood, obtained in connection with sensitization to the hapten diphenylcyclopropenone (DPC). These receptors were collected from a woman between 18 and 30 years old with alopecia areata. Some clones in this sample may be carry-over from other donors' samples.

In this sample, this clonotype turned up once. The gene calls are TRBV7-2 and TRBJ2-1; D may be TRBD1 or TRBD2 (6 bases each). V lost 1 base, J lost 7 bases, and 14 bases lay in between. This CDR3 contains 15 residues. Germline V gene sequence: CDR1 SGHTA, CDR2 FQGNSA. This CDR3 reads CASSLEGEAGNEQFF. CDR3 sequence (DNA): TGTGCCAGCAGCTTAGAGGGGGAGGCCGGGAATGAGCAGTTCTTC. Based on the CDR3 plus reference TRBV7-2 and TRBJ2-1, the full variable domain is GAGVSQSPSNKVTEKGKDVELRCDPISGHTALYWYRQSLGQGLEFLIYFQGNSAPDKSGLPSDRFSAERTGGSVSTLTIQRTQQEDSAVYLCASSLEGEAGNEQFFGPGTRLTVL.

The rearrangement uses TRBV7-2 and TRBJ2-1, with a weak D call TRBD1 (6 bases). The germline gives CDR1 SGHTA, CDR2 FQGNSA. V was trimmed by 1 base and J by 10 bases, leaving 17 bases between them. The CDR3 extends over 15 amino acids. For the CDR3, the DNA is TGTGCCAGCAGCTTAGTTAGCAGGGGAGAGGGAGAGCAGTTCTTC. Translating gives CASSLVSRGEGEQFF.

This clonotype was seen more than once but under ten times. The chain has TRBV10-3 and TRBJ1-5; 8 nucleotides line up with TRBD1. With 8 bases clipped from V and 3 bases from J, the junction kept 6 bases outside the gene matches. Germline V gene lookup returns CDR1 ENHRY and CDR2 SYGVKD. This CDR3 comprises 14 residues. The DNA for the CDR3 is TGTGCCATCCAGGGGGCAGGGAACAATCAGCCCCAGCATTTT. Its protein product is CAIQGAGNNQPQHF.

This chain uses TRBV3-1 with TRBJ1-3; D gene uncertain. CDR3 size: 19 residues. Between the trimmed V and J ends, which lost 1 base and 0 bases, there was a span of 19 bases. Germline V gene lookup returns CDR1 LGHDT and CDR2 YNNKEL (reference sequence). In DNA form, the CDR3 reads TGTGCCAGCAGCCAAGTTCATGGAGCAGAAGTCTTCTCTGGAAACACCATATATTTT. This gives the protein CASSQVHGAEVFSGNTIYF.

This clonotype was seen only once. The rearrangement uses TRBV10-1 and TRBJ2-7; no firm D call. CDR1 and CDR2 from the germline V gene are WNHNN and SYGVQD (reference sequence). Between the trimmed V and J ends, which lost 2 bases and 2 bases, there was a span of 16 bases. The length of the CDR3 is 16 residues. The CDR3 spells CASSEPDGIQTYEQYF. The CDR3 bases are TGCGCCAGCAGTGAGCCCGACGGAATACAAACCTACGAGCAGTACTTC.

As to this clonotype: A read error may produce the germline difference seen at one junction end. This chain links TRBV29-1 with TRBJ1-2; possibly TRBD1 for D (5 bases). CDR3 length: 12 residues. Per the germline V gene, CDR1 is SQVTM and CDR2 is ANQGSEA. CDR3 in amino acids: CSVEGGGVGYTF. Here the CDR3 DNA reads TGCAGCGTCGAAGGAGGAGGGGTTGGCTACACCTTC.

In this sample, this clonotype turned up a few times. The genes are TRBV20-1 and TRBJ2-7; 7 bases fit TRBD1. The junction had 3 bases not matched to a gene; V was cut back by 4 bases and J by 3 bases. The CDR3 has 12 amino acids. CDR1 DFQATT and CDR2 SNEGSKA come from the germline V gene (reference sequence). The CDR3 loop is CSANGDSYEQYF. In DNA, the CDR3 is TGCAGTGCTAATGGGGACAGCTACGAGCAGTACTTC.

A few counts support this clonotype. CDR3 coding DNA: TGTGCCAGCAGTTTGGGCAGGGGGTCTGGAAACACCATATATTTT. Translating it yields CASSLGRGSGNTIYF. The chain couples TRBV12-3 or TRBV12-4 to TRBJ1-3, with TRBD1 matching 7 bases. CDR3 length: 15 amino acids. V was pared by 3 bases and J by 1 base, with 3 bases of the junction left unmatched.

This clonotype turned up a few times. This CDR3 reads CASSLGGYGWYEQYF. In DNA form, the CDR3 reads TGTGCCAGCAGCTTAGGGGGTTACGGTTGGTACGAGCAGTACTTC. The rearrangement links TRBV11-2 to TRBJ2-7; D unresolved. The CDR3 has 15 amino acids. V lost 1 base and J lost 4, with 14 bases in between. CDR1 SGHAT and CDR2 FQNNGV come from the germline V gene.

The CDR3 DNA reads TGTGCTAGTGGCCGTGGGACAGGTGGTTGGACTGAAGCTTTCTTT. Its translation: CASGRGTGGWTEAFF. The chain has TRBV12-5 and TRBJ1-1, with TRBD1 matching 8 bases. Germline-derived CDR1 and CDR2 are LGHNT and FRNRAP. V lost 6 bases to trimming and J lost 5 bases; unmatched junction nucleotides: 11. The CDR3 is 15 amino acids.